A selection of T cell receptor beta chains follows, all from one sample in a study of T cells in Graves' hyperthyroidism and ophthalmopathy. MiXCR, applied by TCRdb to the multiplex PCR reads, yields one record per CDR3 protein. The table lists about 510,000 distinct CDR3 sequences, approximately 14% of them singletons. The sequenced sample consisted of blood. The receptors were gathered from a woman aged 40 to 50 with Graves' hyperthyroidism. Each CDR3 is given with its conserved first and last residue. A D gene is named only where the DNA matches it firmly. Clone sizes are given selectively: once, few, many, or a class where the clone is expanded.

D gene | J gene | V gene | clone size | CDR3 protein | CDR3 DNA
- | TRBJ2-7 | TRBV28 | many | CASRPTRAYEQYF | TGTGCCAGCAGACCCACCCGGGCCTACGAGCAGTACTTC
TRBD1 | TRBJ1-5 | TRBV7-8 | many | CASSLVGTGEGPQHF | TGTGCCAGCAGCTTAGTCGGGACAGGGGAAGGGCCCCAGCATTTT
- | TRBJ2-7 | TRBV19 | - | CASKPSLSGSPYEQYF | TGTGCCAGTAAGCCCTCCCTTTCCGGGAGTCCTTACGAGCAGTACTTC
TRBD1 | TRBJ2-7 | TRBV2 | many | CASSEAGQDYEQYF | TGTGCCAGCAGTGAAGCGGGACAGGACTACGAGCAGTACTTC
TRBD2 | TRBJ2-3 | TRBV30 | many | CAWSPGLAGEDTQYF | TGTGCCTGGTCCCCGGGACTAGCGGGGGAAGATACGCAGTATTTT
TRBD2 | TRBJ2-7 | TRBV6-1 | - | CASSPSGRALHEQYF | TGTGCCAGCAGCCCTAGCGGGAGGGCCCTCCACGAGCAGTACTTC
- | TRBJ2-6 | TRBV6-1 | - | CASRSQDIGTGANVLTF | TGTGCCAGCAGGTCCCAGGACATCGGGACTGGGGCCAACGTCCTGACTTTC
- | TRBJ1-6 | TRBV20-1 | - | CSARGLNSPLHF | TGCAGTGCTAGAGGCTTGAATTCACCCCTCCACTTT
- | TRBJ1-1 | TRBV5-6 | - | CASSLDQRNTEAFF | TGTGCCAGCAGCTTGGACCAGCGAAACACTGAAGCTTTCTTT
TRBD2 | TRBJ2-3 | TRBV18 | many | CASSGVRPSGSADTQYF | TGTGCCAGCTCAGGGGTCCGTCCTAGCGGGAGTGCAGATACGCAGTATTTT
TRBD2 | TRBJ2-3 | TRBV3-1 | many | CASSRLAGAEDTQYF | TGTGCCAGCAGTCGCCTAGCGGGAGCGGAAGATACGCAGTATTTT
TRBD1 | TRBJ1-5 | TRBV27 | few | CASSPRTGGIKDQPQHF | TGTGCCAGCAGTCCAAGGACAGGGGGAATCAAGGATCAGCCCCAGCATTTT
- | TRBJ2-5 | TRBV20-1 | few | CSARYGFQETQYF | TGCAGTGCTAGATACGGCTTCCAAGAGACCCAGTACTTC
- | TRBJ2-7 | TRBV12-3/TRBV12-4 | many | CASSPSGGPYEQYF | TGTGCCAGCAGCCCCTCCGGGGGGCCCTACGAGCAGTACTTC
- | TRBJ2-5 | TRBV19 | - | CATSEGSAETQYF | TGTGCCACCTCGGAGGGGAGCGCAGAGACCCAGTACTTC
- | TRBJ2-1 | TRBV28 | many | CASSLQLIDNEQFF | TGTGCCAGCTCCCTCCAATTAATCGACAATGAGCAGTTCTTC
- | TRBJ2-7 | TRBV5-1 | many | CASSRDITYEQYF | TGCGCCAGCAGCAGGGACATTACCTACGAGCAGTACTTC
- | TRBJ2-4 | TRBV9 | few | CASSVAGVLGDIQYF | TGTGCCAGCAGCGTAGCTGGGGTTCTGGGTGACATTCAGTACTTC
TRBD1 | TRBJ1-1 | TRBV28 | many | CASRPGQGGAEAFF | TGTGCCAGCAGACCCGGACAGGGTGGGGCTGAAGCTTTCTTT
TRBD2 | TRBJ2-1 | TRBV20-1 | - | CSARDAGAFYNEQFF | TGCAGTGCTAGAGATGCGGGAGCGTTCTACAATGAGCAGTTCTTC
- | TRBJ1-5 | TRBV29-1 | many | CSVEIDSNQPQHF | TGCAGCGTTGAAATAGATAGCAATCAGCCCCAGCATTTT
TRBD2 | TRBJ2-7 | TRBV27 | many | CASRVKAGGTYEQYF | TGTGCCAGCAGAGTTAAAGCGGGGGGAACCTACGAGCAGTACTTC
TRBD2 | TRBJ2-2 | TRBV19 | - | CASSMTSVANTGELFF | TGTGCCAGTAGTATGACTAGCGTAGCGAACACCGGGGAGCTGTTTTTT
TRBD2 | TRBJ2-7 | TRBV9 | few | CASSVGMLAGGDEQYF | TGTGCCAGCAGCGTAGGGATGTTAGCGGGAGGGGACGAGCAGTACTTC
TRBD1 | TRBJ1-5 | TRBV30 | - | CAWNLGQGNQPQHF | TGTGCCTGGAATTTGGGACAGGGGAATCAGCCCCAGCATTTT
TRBD1 | TRBJ1-2 | TRBV28 | many | CASSLLGQGTYGYTF | TGTGCCAGCAGTTTATTAGGACAGGGGACCTATGGCTACACCTTC
- | TRBJ2-6 | TRBV3-1 | - | CASRKEGSAFSGANVLTF | TGTGCCAGCAGAAAAGAGGGCAGCGCCTTTTCTGGGGCCAACGTCCTGACTTTC
TRBD1 | TRBJ2-2 | TRBV12-3/TRBV12-4 | few | CASTLGQGRTGELFF | TGTGCCAGCACACTAGGACAGGGGAGAACCGGGGAGCTGTTTTTT
- | TRBJ2-2 | TRBV11-2 | many | CASSLPGGVKNTGELFF | TGTGCCAGCAGCCTCCCGGGGGGCGTGAAGAACACCGGGGAGCTGTTTTTT
TRBD1 | TRBJ1-3 | TRBV10-3 | - | CAISTGQHSGNTIYF | TGTGCCATCAGTACGGGACAGCACTCTGGAAACACCATATATTTT
TRBD1 | TRBJ2-1 | TRBV5-1 | once | CASRGQGGYNEQFF | TGCGCCAGCAGGGGACAGGGGGGATACAATGAGCAGTTCTTC
TRBD1 | TRBJ1-3 | TRBV7-2 | many | CASSYGTAGNTIYF | TGTGCCAGCAGCTACGGGACAGCTGGAAACACCATATATTTT
- | TRBJ2-7 | TRBV14 | few | CASSRTSRFYEQYF | TGTGCCAGCAGTCGTACTAGCAGATTCTACGAGCAGTACTTC
TRBD2 | TRBJ2-7 | TRBV20-1 | many | CSAKGLAGGPQGYEQYF | TGCAGTGCTAAGGGACTAGCGGGAGGGCCTCAAGGATACGAGCAGTACTTC
TRBD2 | TRBJ2-2 | TRBV18 | many | CASSPDSGRAATGELFF | TGTGCCAGCTCACCTGATAGCGGGAGGGCCGCCACCGGGGAGCTGTTTTTT
TRBD1 | TRBJ1-1 | TRBV3-1 | once | CASSYGTGDPNTEAFF | TGTGCCAGCAGCTACGGGACAGGGGACCCGAACACTGAAGCTTTCTTT
TRBD2 | TRBJ2-3 | TRBV12-3/TRBV12-4 | many | CASGRTSVSTDTQYF | TGTGCCAGCGGGAGGACTAGCGTTAGCACAGATACGCAGTATTTT
TRBD2 | TRBJ2-3 | TRBV7-2 | - | CASSKRLRGATSSTDTQYF | TGTGCCAGCAGCAAACGTTTGCGGGGGGCAACCTCTAGCACAGATACGCAGTATTTT
- | TRBJ1-5 | TRBV20-1 | many | CSAMQGHYNQPQHF | TGCAGTGCTATGCAGGGCCACTACAATCAGCCCCAGCATTTT
TRBD1 | TRBJ2-7 | TRBV13 | few | CASSRDREQYF | TGTGCCAGCAGCCGGGACAGGGAGCAGTACTTC
TRBD2 | TRBJ2-7 | TRBV5-4 | - | CASSLQTGTRGGEQYF | TGTGCCAGCAGCCTTCAAACCGGGACTAGAGGGGGCGAGCAGTACTTC
- | TRBJ2-7 | TRBV9 | many | CASSVGPQRGYEQYF | TGTGCCAGCAGCGTAGGCCCGCAGCGCGGCTACGAGCAGTACTTC
TRBD2 | TRBJ2-7 | TRBV4-2 | - | CASSQDASGGNYEQYF | TGTGCCAGCAGCCAAGATGCTAGCGGAGGGAACTACGAGCAGTACTTC
- | TRBJ1-2 | TRBV3-1 | - | CASSQEGVSGYTF | TGTGCCAGCAGCCAAGAGGGGGTGAGCGGCTACACCTTC
TRBD2 | TRBJ2-7 | TRBV28 | many | CATAGGSSYEQYF | TGTGCCACCGCGGGGGGATCATCCTACGAGCAGTACTTC
TRBD2 | TRBJ2-4 | TRBV6-2/TRBV6-3 | - | CASSYGGLAAKNIQYF | TGTGCCAGCAGTTACGGGGGACTAGCGGCCAAAAACATTCAGTACTTC
TRBD1 | TRBJ1-1 | TRBV28 | many | CASRDRGQGNTEAFF | TGTGCCAGCAGAGACAGGGGGCAGGGGAACACTGAAGCTTTCTTT
- | TRBJ2-7 | TRBV5-4 | few | CASSLAGSRQFSYEQYF | TGTGCCAGCAGCTTGGCTGGCTCCAGGCAATTCTCCTACGAGCAGTACTTC